The rows below give T cell receptor beta chains drawn from one sample of a study of T-cell memory formation after mild COVID-19. Using its own MiXCR run on the 5' RACE reads, TCRdb lists one record per CDR3 protein. Of 180,000 or so distinct CDR3 sequences in the sample, 16% were seen once. Sequencing input: PBMCs or a T cell subset sorted from them (not recorded which). The receptors come from an adult woman who had mild COVID-19 (a few samples of this study predate the infection). Cell type and time point are not known. Each CDR3 is given with its conserved first and last residue. Each record gives: clone size, D gene, V gene, J gene, CDR3 protein, CDR3 DNA. A D gene is named only where the DNA matches it firmly. The listing skips clone size in some rows; elsewhere it reads once, few, many or a size class.

many	TRBD1	TRBV24-1	TRBJ2-1	CATRSSGQGTTIRRYNEQFF	TGTGCCACCAGATCCTCGGGACAGGGGACTACTATCCGTCGTTACAATGAGCAGTTCTTC
few	.	TRBV2	TRBJ2-3	CASSADYF	TGTGCCAGCAGTGCAGATTATTTT
.	.	TRBV19	TRBJ1-2	CASSTSQGSYGYTF	TGTGCCAGTAGTACCTCGCAGGGTAGCTATGGCTACACCTTC
.	.	TRBV7-2	TRBJ1-4	CASSLVQATNEKLFF	TGTGCCAGCAGCTTAGTACAGGCAACTAATGAAAAACTGTTTTTT
few	.	TRBV12-3/TRBV12-4	TRBJ2-6	CASSLVAGVGANVLTF	TGTGCCAGCAGTTTAGTTGCAGGGGTAGGGGCCAACGTCCTGACTTTC
few	.	TRBV5-1	TRBJ2-3	CASSVRAATDTQYF	TGCGCCAGCAGCGTCCGGGCCGCCACAGATACGCAGTATTTT
many	.	TRBV7-9	TRBJ1-2	CASSLRGDVDYGYTF	TGTGCCAGCAGCTTACGCGGAGATGTCGACTATGGCTACACCTTC
.	.	TRBV20-1	TRBJ2-7	CSARQDGLSYEQYF	TGCAGTGCTAGACAGGACGGACTCTCCTACGAGCAGTACTTC
few	.	TRBV20-1	TRBJ2-5	CSARAGVEETQYF	TGCAGTGCTAGGGCAGGGGTCGAAGAGACCCAGTACTTC
.	TRBD2	TRBV20-1	TRBJ2-7	CSARGTSGRASYEQYF	TGCAGTGCTAGGGGGACTAGCGGGAGGGCCTCCTACGAGCAGTACTTC
.	TRBD1	TRBV12-3/TRBV12-4	TRBJ1-2	CASSPAGGRTGYTF	TGTGCCAGCAGCCCTGCAGGGGGAAGGACTGGCTACACCTTC
.	.	TRBV7-3	TRBJ2-7	CASSLTALGEQYF	TGTGCCAGCAGCTTAACCGCCTTGGGCGAGCAGTACTTC
.	TRBD2	TRBV20-1	TRBJ2-5	CSAGTSGVRTQYF	TGCAGTGCCGGGACTAGCGGGGTACGGACCCAGTACTTC
.	.	TRBV29-1	TRBJ1-4	CSVEVWAAQKLFF	TGCAGCGTTGAAGTTTGGGCAGCCCAAAAACTGTTTTTT
few	TRBD2	TRBV6-5	TRBJ2-3	CASSYSGTTTDTQYF	TGTGCCAGCAGTTACTCCGGGACTACCACAGATACGCAGTATTTT
.	.	TRBV20-1	TRBJ2-3	CSARAPVLPDDTQYF	TGCAGTGCTAGAGCCCCGGTCCTACCCGATGATACGCAGTATTTT
.	.	TRBV24-1	TRBJ1-5	CATIRGRGRGPGYSNQPQHF	TGTGCCACCATCCGGGGCAGGGGACGTGGTCCTGGTTATAGCAATCAGCCCCAGCATTTT
.	.	TRBV7-3	TRBJ1-1	CASSGTDDTEAFF	TGTGCCAGCAGCGGGACGGATGACACTGAAGCTTTCTTT
few	TRBD2	TRBV20-1	TRBJ2-7	CSARVRGGGYEQYF	TGCAGTGCTAGAGTGAGGGGCGGGGGCTACGAGCAGTACTTC
.	TRBD1	TRBV7-9	TRBJ1-1	CASSPGTGRSRNTEAFF	TGTGCCAGCAGCCCCGGGACAGGTAGATCTAGAAACACTGAAGCTTTCTTT
few	.	TRBV7-9	TRBJ1-1	CASSLSVIRRGAMNTEAFF	TGTGCCAGCAGCTTATCTGTAATACGTCGGGGGGCCATGAACACTGAAGCTTTCTTT
.	TRBD1	TRBV6-5	TRBJ1-1	CASSYPGQGLNTEAFF	TGTGCCAGCAGTTACCCGGGACAGGGATTGAACACTGAAGCTTTCTTT
.	.	TRBV18	TRBJ2-5	CASSPPGARREKTQYF	TGTGCCAGCTCACCACCGGGGGCTAGGAGGGAGAAGACCCAGTACTTC
few	.	TRBV20-1	TRBJ2-3	CSAREEWRTDTQYF	TGCAGTGCTAGAGAAGAGTGGAGAACAGATACGCAGTATTTT
few	.	TRBV30	TRBJ1-1	CAWSVGQHTEAFF	TGTGCCTGGAGTGTAGGTCAGCACACTGAAGCTTTCTTT
.	.	TRBV11-2	TRBJ2-3	CASSTDRRDTQYF	TGTGCCAGCAGCACCGACAGGAGAGATACGCAGTATTTT
many	TRBD2	TRBV20-1	TRBJ2-7	CSASFQPGGSYEQYF	TGCAGTGCTAGCTTTCAACCGGGGGGCTCCTACGAGCAGTACTTC
.	.	TRBV10-2	TRBJ1-2	CASSESTDGWSYTF	TGCGCCAGCAGTGAGTCGACGGACGGCTGGAGCTACACCTTC